This T cell receptor (beta chain) was captured in a study of T cell responses to AZD1222 COVID-19 vaccine. Regarding the study as a whole: Nearly half of unique spike-specific TCRs reportedly avoided B.1.351 and B.1.1.7 mutated regions. Clonal diversity was possibly underestimated; the donors were predominantly white British and more often female. Spike-specific TCRs gained breadth and depth after people received two AZD1222 doses. Spike as a whole was targeted by vaccine-associated CD4 TCRs, dominant at 160-218 and 743-854.

With regard to this clone: Its antigen is unidentified.

The CDR3 extends over 14 amino acids. Trimming shortened V by 0 bases and J by 4 bases, and 5 bases separated the two germline ends. Per germline, CDR1 SGHRS and CDR2 YFSETQ. This table comes from immunoSEQ multiplex PCR, and its TCRdb copy is limited to in-frame clones, with some not included. Of about 46,000 clones listed, approximately 90% are singletons. This TCR was recovered from an adult who received the AZD1222 COVID-19 vaccine. Sequenced material: peripheral blood, taken 28 days after the second AZD1222 dose. The chain is built from TRBV5-1 and TRBJ1-6, with D unclear. CDR3 loop: CASSLGQYNSPLHF. The CDR3 nucleotides are TGCGCCAGCAGCTTGGGACAATATAATTCACCCCTCCACTTT.